This T cell receptor beta chain stems from a study of cytomegalovirus exposure and HLA in healthy donors (TCRdb year 2017). As for the study more broadly: In an earlier analysis of 550 to 750 of the donors, roughly 300 Gb of sequence data and approximately 100 million unique TCR beta sequences from 150 million to 200 million T cells were reported. An early release that covered 640 HLA-typed donors contained around 330 gigabases of sequencing data and 75 million to 100 million unique TCR sequences. Among the roughly 400 genotyped donors, around 79% belonged to the genetic ancestry cluster associated with self-reported Caucasian donors. The aim of the study was to test whether cataloging public T cell receptors could identify signatures of past pathogen exposure. The study used immunosequencing to profile the T cell repertoires of 666 subjects and linked those repertoires to cytomegalovirus serostatus. In addition to the first cohort of around 670 subjects, a separate validation cohort of approximately 120 different subjects was used. To predict cytomegalovirus infection status, the study combined high-throughput TCR immunosequencing, statistical association of individual TCRs with disease status, and machine learning. To study patterns of TCR occurrence, a later analysis re-analyzed previously published TCR beta repertoires from 666 donors and added high-resolution HLA genotyping. Rather than drawing on any new phenotypic data, the later analysis identified candidate immune exposures from TCR beta sequences and the way those sequences occurred across donors. To decide whether each TCR beta V gene segment behaved as functional or pseudogenic, an earlier analysis of nearly 600 of the donors relied on high-throughput TCR beta sequencing. Donor age, sex, ethnicity and CMV serostatus were compiled alongside the repertoire data. A later genetic analysis took genome-wide SNP genotypes for about 60% of the roughly 670 donors and used that subset as a discovery cohort. Every repertoire in the discovery cohort had been generated on one and the same sequencing platform. Both class I and class II loci were covered by HLA typing, at four-digit resolution. Typing coverage varied by locus: roughly 629-630 donors for A, B, C, DRB1 and DQB1; roughly 510 for DQA1; some 610 for DPA1; 450 to 480 for DPB1. Several DR-DQ haplotypes were treated as single units for association and clustering because of strong linkage in the cohort. Across around 400 genotyped donors of the cohort, an average of roughly 250,000 unique TCR beta nucleotide sequences per donor were sequenced, and around 20% of those sequences were non-productive. What the study reported, not specific to this receptor: In the study, around 150 TCR beta chains were listed as associated with cytomegalovirus. A group of highly shared sequence variants was considered likely to be a technical artifact of the sequencing pipeline. When HLA alleles, especially DR and DQ, strongly co-occurred, TCR associations were difficult to assign to individual alleles. In a later genetic analysis, fewer N-insertions in productive TCRs were reported among donors in an Asian-associated ancestry cluster than the approximately 710-donor mean. The 87-base-pair reads could not distinguish some IMGT-functional V segments, including TRBV6-2 and TRBV6-3, so those segments were excluded. In a later analysis, most CMV-associated TCR beta chains were found to appear HLA-restricted, with HLA associations seemingly driven largely by CMV exposure. According to a later analysis, TCR association rates differed among HLA loci, with DRB1 alleles showing the most associated TCRs and HLA-C alleles showing the fewest. Specific HLA alleles were associated with more than 15,000 TCR beta sequences at a false discovery rate of 0.05 in a later analysis. Because counts were too low, 15 to 20 rarely observed V segments, including chromosome 9 orphons, were left out of the earlier analysis of several hundred of the donors. Correlated functional status among segregating V segments might be attributable to linkage disequilibrium, but an unknown experimental factor could not be ruled out. Cytomegalovirus status was reported to be diagnosed by the classifier with high specificity and sensitivity in both the original and validation cohorts. Most TCR sequences were seen in very few donors, while some public TCRs were found in many individuals. In a later genetic analysis, a missense DCLRE1C variant was associated with V-gene and J-gene trimming of TCR beta chains, and the association was replicated in an independent cohort. In an earlier analysis of roughly 500 of the donors, most TCR beta V segments appeared in productive rearrangements about 90% or about 30% of the time, broadly matching IMGT annotations. The authors suggested that the approach could potentially be extended to other disease states and immunological phenotypes. Immune exposure information for the cohort was limited to CMV serostatus. A further reported finding was that TCR beta sequences accurately predicted the HLA-A and HLA-B alleles for most subjects in the first cohort. Only TCR beta chains were sequenced in this cohort, and the absence of alpha or paired-chain data limited detectable features. In a later analysis, several top co-occurrence clusters were reported to appear linked to parvovirus B19, influenza, CMV and Epstein-Barr virus. Roughly uniform sequencing depth across donors was assumed in presence/absence analyses, although this assumption may not hold. A few of the identified cytomegalovirus-associated TCR beta chains were confirmed in vitro to be specific for cytomegalovirus antigens. Because HLA typing was unavailable for some donors at each locus, only the typed subset was used in association tests. In a later analysis, HLA-associated TCR beta chains were found to be more clonally expanded and to have lower generation probabilities than equally common non-associated chains.

Notes on this clone: There is no known antigen for this receptor. It has no much larger one-base neighbor in the sample; base qualities were not kept.

The cohort comprised around 690 healthy bone marrow donors. All cohort members were sampled while nominally healthy, although unrecorded immune exposures were likely present. The donor tested CMV seropositive and was one of the 289 seropositive cohort members. A peripheral blood sample was provided by each donor, and peripheral blood mononuclear cells were used for TCR beta sequencing. Genomic DNA extraction from the blood cell samples was performed with the Qiagen DNeasy Blood Extraction Kit. Libraries were built with the immunoSEQ multiplex PCR assay. For the multiplex PCR, a mixture combining 60 forward primers for TCR Vbeta segments and 13 reverse primers for TCR Jbeta segments was used. The CDR3 region of rearranged TCR beta genes was amplified from genomic DNA with a multiplex PCR assay. The Illumina HiSeq System was used to sequence the amplified TCR beta libraries as 87-base-pair reads. On the authors' methods: A later analysis tallied roughly 76 million unique TCR beta chains across the 666 repertoires, and about 12 million of those chains were shared by two or more donors. To remove PCR and sequencing errors, raw reads were error-corrected and collapsed into unique sequences using a nearest-neighbor algorithm that merged closely related sequences. To assign V, D and J gene segments, CDR3 sequences were aligned to IMGT reference sequences. For a sequence to be retained, a match of at least six nucleotides was required to both a V gene segment and a J gene segment. A rearrangement was called productive if the CDR3 had no stop codons and remained in frame with V and J, and every other rearrangement was called non-productive. Following IMGT convention, CDR3 was defined as the stretch from the second conserved V-encoded cysteine to the conserved J-encoded phenylalanine. In an earlier analysis of roughly 580 of the donors, sequences lacking an unambiguous match to a single V gene segment were excluded. In an earlier analysis of approximately 500 of the donors, a V segment was called functional when productive rearrangements were above 56.7%, and segregating when the standard deviation between donors exceeded 5%. A statistical classification framework was built for diagnosing cytomegalovirus status from the catalog of TCR beta chain sequences. V and J gene assignment, in a later analysis, came from comparing TCR nucleotide sequences with IMGT/GENE-DB human TR gene sequences. The TCRdist pipeline was used in a later analysis to assign CDR3 sequences and most-parsimonious VDJ recombination scenarios. In a later analysis, each TCR beta chain was defined by its CDR3 amino acid sequence together with its V-gene family, and reads lacking a unique V-gene family were excluded. To address suspected cross-contamination and a sequencing artifact, a later analysis removed approximately 590 highly shared, low-generation-probability nucleotide sequences. In a later analysis, a clonal expansion index was calculated for each public chain from normalized within-repertoire ranks of inferred template counts. In a later analysis, generation probabilities were computed using a VDJ recombination model fitted to out-of-frame rearrangements, and the results were checked against IGoR. Hypergeometric tests were used in a later analysis to score TCR-TCR, TCR-HLA and TCR-CMV co-occurrence, with a repertoire-size bias correction applied to the TCR pairs. In a later analysis, false discovery rates were estimated by permuting HLA or CMV assignments 20 times. In a later analysis, co-occurring TCRs were grouped using DBSCAN, and TCRdist sequence similarity was added for clustering within HLA-allele-positive subsets. Repertoires with fewer than 30,000 or more than 120,000 public chains, plus five repertoires with anomalous nucleotide sharing, were excluded from co-occurrence clustering. Here the immuneACCESS table is served through TCRdb, limited to in-frame sequences with V and J called. Missing clones are a known gap in these copies; in checked studies unresolved V genes cover under half, and the rest lacks a known reason. V and J calls and clone size are given by that table; D and trimming were obtained from the DNA. Here the sample has 120,000 or so clones; approximately 17% occur a single time. The ten largest clones represent 2.9% of the sample.

The junction shows trimming of 1 base on V and 0 bases on J, plus 12 bases between the germline ends. The CDR3, from cysteine to phenylalanine, totals 17 residues. The CDR3 DNA has 51 bases and is translated from base 1. The germline V gene provides CDR1 LGHNA and CDR2 YNFKEQ. This TCR was sampled from a female donor in good health and CMV-seropositive. The sequencing input was PBMCs. The chain is assembled from TRBV4-2 and TRBJ2-2; the D gene remains uncertain. This receptor carries the CDR3 CASSQVLSFPNTGELFF. The nucleotide sequence is TGTGCCAGCAGCCAAGTCTTGTCCTTCCCGAACACCGGGGAGCTGTTTTTT.